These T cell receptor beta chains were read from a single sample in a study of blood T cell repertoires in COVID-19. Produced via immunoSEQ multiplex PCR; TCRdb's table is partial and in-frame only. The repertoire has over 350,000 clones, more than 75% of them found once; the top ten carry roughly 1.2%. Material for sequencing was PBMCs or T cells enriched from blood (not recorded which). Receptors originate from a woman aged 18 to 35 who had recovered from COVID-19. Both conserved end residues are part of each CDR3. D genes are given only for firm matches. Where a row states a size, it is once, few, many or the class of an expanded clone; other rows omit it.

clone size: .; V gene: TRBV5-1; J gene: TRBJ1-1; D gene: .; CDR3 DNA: TGCGCCAGCAGCACAACAGACAGCCTGAACACTGAAGCTTTCTTT; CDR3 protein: CASSTTDSLNTEAFF
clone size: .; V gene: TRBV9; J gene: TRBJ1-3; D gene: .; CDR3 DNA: TGTGCCAGCAGCGTAGGACATAACTCTGGAAACACCATATATTTT; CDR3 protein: CASSVGHNSGNTIYF
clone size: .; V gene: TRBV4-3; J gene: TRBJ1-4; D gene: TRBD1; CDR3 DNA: TGCGCCAGCAGCCAAGACACAGGGGAGGATGAAAAACTGTTTTTT; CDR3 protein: CASSQDTGEDEKLFF
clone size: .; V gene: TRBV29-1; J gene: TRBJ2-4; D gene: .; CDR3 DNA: TGCAGCGTTGAAGGTGGAGAGGGGAGGATCAAAAACATTCAGTACTTC; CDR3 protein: CSVEGGEGRIKNIQYF
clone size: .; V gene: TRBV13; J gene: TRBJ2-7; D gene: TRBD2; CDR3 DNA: TGTGCCAGCAGCTTAAAAGCGGGGGGCTCCTACGAGCAGTACTTC; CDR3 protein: CASSLKAGGSYEQYF
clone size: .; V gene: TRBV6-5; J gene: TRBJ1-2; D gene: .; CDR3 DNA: TGTGCCAGCAGTTACTCGGTCGCGGGGACTTCTGGGGGCTACACCTTC; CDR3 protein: CASSYSVAGTSGGYTF
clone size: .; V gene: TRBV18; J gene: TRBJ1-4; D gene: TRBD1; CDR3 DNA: TGTGCCAGCTCACCCGGGACAGGGGATGAAAAACTGTTTTTT; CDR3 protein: CASSPGTGDEKLFF
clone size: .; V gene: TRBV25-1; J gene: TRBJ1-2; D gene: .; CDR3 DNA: TGTGCCAGCAGTGACTACAGCTATGGCTACACCTTC; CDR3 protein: CASSDYSYGYTF
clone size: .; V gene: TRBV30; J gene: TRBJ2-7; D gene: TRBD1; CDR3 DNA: TGTGCCTGGTCCCCGGGACAGGGTTTGTACGAGCAGTACTTC; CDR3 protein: CAWSPGQGLYEQYF
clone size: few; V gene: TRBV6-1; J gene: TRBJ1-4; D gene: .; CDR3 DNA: TGTGCCAGCAGTGAAGGTGGCTTGAACAATGAAAAACTGTTTTTT; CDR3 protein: CASSEGGLNNEKLFF
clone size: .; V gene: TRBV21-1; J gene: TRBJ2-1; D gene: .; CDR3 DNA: TGTGCCAGCAGCAAAGTAATTGGACAGGGGGGAGATGAGCAGTTCTTC; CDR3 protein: CASSKVIGQGGDEQFF
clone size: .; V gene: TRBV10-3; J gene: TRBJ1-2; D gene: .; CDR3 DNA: TGTGCCATCTCGTCAGGGGACCCCCCCAACTATGGCTACACCTTC; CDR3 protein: CAISSGDPPNYGYTF
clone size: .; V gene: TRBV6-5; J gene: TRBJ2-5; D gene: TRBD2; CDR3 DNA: TGTGCCAGCAGCTTACTGGGGGGGGAGACCCAGTACTTC; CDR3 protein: CASSLLGGETQYF
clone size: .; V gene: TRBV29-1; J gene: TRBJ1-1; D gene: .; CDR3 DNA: TGCAGCGTTCTGGAAGGGGCTGGCGAGGTCTGGACTGAAGCTTTCTTT; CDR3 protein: CSVLEGAGEVWTEAFF
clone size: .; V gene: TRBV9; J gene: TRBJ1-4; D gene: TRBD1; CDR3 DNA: TGTGCCAGCAGCGGGGGTGGGACAGTCACAACTAATGAAAAACTGTTTTTT; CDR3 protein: CASSGGGTVTTNEKLFF
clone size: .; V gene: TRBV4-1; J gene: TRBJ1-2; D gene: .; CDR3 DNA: TGCGCCAGCAGCCTTCCAGGGGCGCTCTATGGCTACACCTTC; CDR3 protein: CASSLPGALYGYTF
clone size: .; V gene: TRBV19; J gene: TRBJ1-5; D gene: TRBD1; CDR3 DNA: TGTGCCAGTAGAGGACAGGGGCCCTTTAATCAGCCCCAGCATTTT; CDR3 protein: CASRGQGPFNQPQHF
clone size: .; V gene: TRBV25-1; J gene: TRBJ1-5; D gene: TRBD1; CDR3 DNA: TGTGCCAGCAGTGAAACCGGACAGGGGGAGAATCAGCCCCAGCATTTT; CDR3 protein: CASSETGQGENQPQHF
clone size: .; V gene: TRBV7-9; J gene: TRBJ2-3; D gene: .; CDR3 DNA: TGTGCCAGCAGCCCAAGGACACCCTTCACAGATACGCAGTATTTT; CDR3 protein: CASSPRTPFTDTQYF
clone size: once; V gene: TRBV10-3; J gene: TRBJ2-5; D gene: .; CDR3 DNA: TGTGCCATCAGTAAGGACAGTGTCCAAGAGACCCAGTACTTC; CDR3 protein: CAISKDSVQETQYF
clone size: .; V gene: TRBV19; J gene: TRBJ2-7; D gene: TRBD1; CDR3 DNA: TGTGCCAGTACCGCCGGGACAGGGGCTGGAGAGCAGTACTTC; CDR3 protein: CASTAGTGAGEQYF
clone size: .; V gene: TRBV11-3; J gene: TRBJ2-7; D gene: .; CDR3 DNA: TGTGCCAGCAGCTCCCGGGACAACGACTACGAGCAGTACTTC; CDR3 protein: CASSSRDNDYEQYF
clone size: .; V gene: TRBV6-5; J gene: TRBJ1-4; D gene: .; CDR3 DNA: TGTGCCAGCAGTTTCGCGGGACTTATGTTTTTT; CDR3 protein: CASSFAGLMFF
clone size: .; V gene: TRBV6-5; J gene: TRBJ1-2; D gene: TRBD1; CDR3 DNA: TGTGCCAGCAGTTACAGGGGGCCGGGTTATGGCTACACCTTC; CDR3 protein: CASSYRGPGYGYTF
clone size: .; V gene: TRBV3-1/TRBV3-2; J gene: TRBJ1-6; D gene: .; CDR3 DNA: TGTGCCAGCAGCCCGTTCGTCGACAGGTTACTGAATTCACCCCTCCACTTT; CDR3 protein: CASSPFVDRLLNSPLHF
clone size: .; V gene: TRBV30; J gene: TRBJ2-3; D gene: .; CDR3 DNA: TGTGCCTGGAGTCCCACCTACGAAGATACGCAGTATTTT; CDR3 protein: CAWSPTYEDTQYF
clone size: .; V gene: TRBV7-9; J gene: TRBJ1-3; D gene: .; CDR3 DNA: TGTGCCAGCAGCCATGGACAGACCTCTGGAAACACCATATATTTT; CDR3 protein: CASSHGQTSGNTIYF
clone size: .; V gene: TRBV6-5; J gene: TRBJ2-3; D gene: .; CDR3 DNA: TGTGCCAGCAGTTACTCGGGGACACCAGATACGCAGTATTTT; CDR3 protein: CASSYSGTPDTQYF
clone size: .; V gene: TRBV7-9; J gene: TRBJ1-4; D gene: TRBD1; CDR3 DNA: TGTGCCAGCAGCTCCTCCCCAGGGGGCCTAACTAATGAAAAACTGTTTTTT; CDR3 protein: CASSSSPGGLTNEKLFF
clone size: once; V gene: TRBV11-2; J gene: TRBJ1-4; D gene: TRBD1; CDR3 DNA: TGTGCCAGCAGCCCCTTTGGGACAGGGGAAAATGAAAAACTGTTTTTT; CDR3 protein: CASSPFGTGENEKLFF
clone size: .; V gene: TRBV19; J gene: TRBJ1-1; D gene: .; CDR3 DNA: TGTGCCAGTAGTATAAGGAGGTTCCTGGGGTCTGAAGCTTTCTTT; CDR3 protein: CASSIRRFLGSEAFF
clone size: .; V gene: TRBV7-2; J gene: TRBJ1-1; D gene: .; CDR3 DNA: TGTGCCAGCAGCTCTCCCCAGGGGCTCAGGAACACTGAAGCTTTCTTT; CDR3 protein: CASSSPQGLRNTEAFF
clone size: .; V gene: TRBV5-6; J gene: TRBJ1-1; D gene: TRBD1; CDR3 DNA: TGTGCCAGCAGCTTGGTCGGACAGGGGTGGGGTGAAGCTTTCTTT; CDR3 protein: CASSLVGQGWGEAFF
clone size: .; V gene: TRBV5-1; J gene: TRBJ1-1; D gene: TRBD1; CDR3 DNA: TGCGCCAGCAGCTTGAAAGTAGGACAGGGATCCACTGAAGCTTTCTTT; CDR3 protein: CASSLKVGQGSTEAFF
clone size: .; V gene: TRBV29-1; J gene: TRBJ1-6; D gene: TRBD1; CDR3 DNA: TGCAGCGTTGATCCCCACTACAGGGGAGTCCGAGAAAATTCACCCCTCCACTTT; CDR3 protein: CSVDPHYRGVRENSPLHF